A selection of T cell receptor beta chains follows, all from one sample in a study of blood T cell repertoires in COVID-19. Sequencing used immunoSEQ multiplex PCR; TCRdb keeps in-frame clones, though not all of them. The sample holds under 300,000 clones, more than 75% seen once. The sequencing input was peripheral blood. The receptors originated from an elderly man with acute or convalescent COVID-19. The CDR3 runs from the conserved cysteine through the conserved F or W.

TRBJ2-5 TRBV20-1 CSASPGGETQYF
TRBJ2-5 TRBV3-1/TRBV3-2 CASSQDFRDLWGGTQYF
TRBJ2-2 TRBV18 CASSPGPNTGELFF
TRBJ1-4 TRBV19 CASRPRIESEKLFF
TRBJ2-7 TRBV14 CASSQDWLGIQYF
TRBJ1-5 TRBV7-2 CASSLGRYSNQPQHF
TRBJ1-6 TRBV5-4 CASRGATGTNSPLHF
TRBJ1-5 TRBV7-9 CASSLGGQGGRDSNQPQHF
TRBJ2-1 TRBV4-2 CASSPRTPMGSYNEQFF
TRBJ2-3 TRBV27 CASSLRRGTDTQYF
TRBJ1-4 TRBV27 CASSPQGATNEKLFF
TRBJ1-3 TRBV19 CASNRAILSGNTIYF
TRBJ2-7 TRBV2 CASSIDRGDYEQYF
TRBJ1-6 TRBV7-2 CASSLSLGGNSPLHF
TRBJ2-2 TRBV6-5 CASSRNTGELFF
TRBJ2-2 TRBV7-8 CASRWSGHLNTGELFF
TRBJ2-7 TRBV6-5 CASSRGRGWEQYF
TRBJ2-7 TRBV3-1/TRBV3-2 CASSQAHGPRNEQYF
TRBJ1-4 TRBV27 CASSNQGPGEKLFF
TRBJ1-1 TRBV12-3/TRBV12-4 CASSFTVGTEAFF
TRBJ2-7 TRBV5-6 CASRGGVEGFYEQYF
TRBJ2-3 TRBV5-1 CASSLEVTDTQYF
TRBJ2-5 TRBV18 CASSGAGGKETQYF
TRBJ2-1 TRBV7-2 CASSLEGGREQFF
TRBJ1-2 TRBV7-2 CASSLANSRGLGYTF
TRBJ1-5 TRBV11-3 CASSLDLGNQPQHF
TRBJ2-3 TRBV29-1 CSVENLYGTTLGMTDTQYF
TRBJ1-6 TRBV6-5 CASSLGQRVSPLHF
TRBJ1-6 TRBV25-1 CASSDGTRNSPLHF
TRBJ2-7 TRBV18 CASSPPGLDGYEQYF
TRBJ1-3 TRBV9 CASSAPRGVTGNTIYF
TRBJ1-5 TRBV6-2/TRBV6-3 CASSGHRVSNQPQHF
TRBJ1-2 TRBV27 CASSFWGGSGGYTF
TRBJ2-5 TRBV10-3 CATRTSGEETQYF
TRBJ2-5 TRBV6-2/TRBV6-3 CASSYDGQVLETQYF
TRBJ2-1 TRBV25-1 CASSMLAGGNEQFF
TRBJ2-7 TRBV2 CALRAGALYEQYF
TRBJ1-5 TRBV4-3 CASSQDSRGQPQHF
TRBJ1-5 TRBV5-1 CASSPDRGRNQPQHF
TRBJ1-2 TRBV18 CASSPGAANYGYTF
TRBJ1-2 TRBV7-2 CASSLDRVSGSGYTF
TRBJ2-3 TRBV5-1 CASSRADRTDTQYF
TRBJ1-5 TRBV6-5 CASSYGQYNQPQHF
TRBJ1-3 TRBV5-1 CASSLEAQGTGNTIYF
TRBJ2-7 TRBV3-1/TRBV3-2 CASSLGLAGAYEQYF
TRBJ1-2 TRBV29-1 CSVGAWGFGYTF
TRBJ2-2 TRBV9 CASSSNRGGPSGELFF
TRBJ1-3 TRBV5-6 CASSLDGTGGRSRGNTIYF
TRBJ2-2 TRBV5-4 CASSYQGGGTGELFF
TRBJ2-7 TRBV6-1 CASSETGYEQYF
TRBJ2-3 TRBV4-2 CASSQARGEGGTQYF
TRBJ2-2 TRBV7-2 CASSLDPPTGLAGTGELFF
TRBJ2-1 TRBV5-8 CASRTRGRDNEQFF
TRBJ2-7 TRBV7-9 CASSIPTGQGGNEQYF
TRBJ2-6 TRBV3-1/TRBV3-2 CASSLRGAGANVLTF
TRBJ2-1 TRBV27 CASSSGTGWMNEQFF
TRBJ1-1 TRBV28 CASAPGFTEAFF
TRBJ2-2 TRBV3-1/TRBV3-2 CASSFGQVSGELFF
TRBJ1-6 TRBV21-1 CASSRKQGVGSYNSPLHF